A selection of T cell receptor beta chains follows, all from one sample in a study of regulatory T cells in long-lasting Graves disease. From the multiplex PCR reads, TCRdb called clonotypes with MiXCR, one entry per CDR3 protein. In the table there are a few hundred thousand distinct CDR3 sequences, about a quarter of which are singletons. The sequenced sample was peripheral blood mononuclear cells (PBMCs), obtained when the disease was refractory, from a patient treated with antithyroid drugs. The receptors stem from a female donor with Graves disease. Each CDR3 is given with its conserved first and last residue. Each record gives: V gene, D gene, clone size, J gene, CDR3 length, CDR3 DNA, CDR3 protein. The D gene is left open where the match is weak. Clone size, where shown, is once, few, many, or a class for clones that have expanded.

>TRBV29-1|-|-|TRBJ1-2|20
TGCAGCGTTGAAGGTTTCCCTTCCGAATCTTTTACAGGGCACGATTATGGCTACACCTTC
CSVEGFPSESFTGHDYGYTF
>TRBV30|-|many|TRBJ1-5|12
TGTGCCTGGAGTCTAGACAATCAGCCCCAGCATTTT
CAWSLDNQPQHF
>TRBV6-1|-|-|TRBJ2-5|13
TGTGCCAGCCCAAGGCCGGGGCAAGAGACCCAGTACTTC
CASPRPGQETQYF
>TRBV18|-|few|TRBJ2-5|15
TGTGCCAGCTCACCGAAGACAGGATCTCGGGAGACCCAGTACTTC
CASSPKTGSRETQYF
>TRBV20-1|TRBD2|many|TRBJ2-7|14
TGCAGTGCTAGAGGGCGGGAGGGCCTGTACGAGCAGTACTTC
CSARGREGLYEQYF
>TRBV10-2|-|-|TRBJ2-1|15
TGCGCCAGCAGTACAGGGTTATTCTCCTACAATGAGCAGTTCTTC
CASSTGLFSYNEQFF
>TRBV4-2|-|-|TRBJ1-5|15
TGTGCCAGCAGCCAAGCTAAGGACAGCAATCAGCCCCAGCATTTT
CASSQAKDSNQPQHF
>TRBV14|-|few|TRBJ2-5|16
TGTGCCAGCAGCCCTCCTGGGATCGATAAAGCGGAGACCCAGTACTTC
CASSPPGIDKAETQYF
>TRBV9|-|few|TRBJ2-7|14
TGTGCCAGCAGCGTGACGGGGCAATCCTACGAGCAGTACTTC
CASSVTGQSYEQYF
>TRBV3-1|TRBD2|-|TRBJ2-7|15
TGTGCCAGTCGACTAGCGGGAGGGGGAACCTACGAGCAGTACTTC
CASRLAGGGTYEQYF
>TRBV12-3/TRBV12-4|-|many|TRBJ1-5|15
TGTGCCAGCAGTTTGCTCGAACTTACAAATCAGCCCCAGCATTTT
CASSLLELTNQPQHF
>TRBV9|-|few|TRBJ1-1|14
TGTGCCAGCAGCGTAGACAGCCCGAACACTGAAGCTTTCTTT
CASSVDSPNTEAFF
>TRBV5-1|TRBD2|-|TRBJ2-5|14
TGCGCCAGCAGCCTCTGGGGGGGACAAGAGACCCAGTACTTC
CASSLWGGQETQYF
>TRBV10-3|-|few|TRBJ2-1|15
TGTGCCATCAGGGGGGATAGCGGAACCTACAATGAGCAGTTCTTC
CAIRGDSGTYNEQFF
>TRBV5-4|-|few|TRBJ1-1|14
TGTGCCAGCAGCTTGGGGGTACAGAACACTGAAGCTTTCTTT
CASSLGVQNTEAFF
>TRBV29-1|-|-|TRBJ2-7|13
TGCAGCGCCCAAAGGGTGAACTCCTACGAGCAGTACTTC
CSAQRVNSYEQYF
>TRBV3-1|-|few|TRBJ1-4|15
TGTGCCAGCAGCCTCCGGGTTGGAACTAATGAAAAACTGTTTTTT
CASSLRVGTNEKLFF
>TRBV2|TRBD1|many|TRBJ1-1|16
TGTGCCACAACCTTAAACAGGGGGGGGATGAGCACTGAAGCTTTCTTT
CATTLNRGGMSTEAFF
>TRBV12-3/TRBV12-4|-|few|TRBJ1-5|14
TGTGCCAGCAGACCTAATTGGGGGGATCAGCCCCAGCATTTT
CASRPNWGDQPQHF
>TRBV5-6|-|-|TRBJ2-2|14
TGTGCCAGCAGCTTAACCTTAAACACCGGGGAGCTGTTTTTT
CASSLTLNTGELFF
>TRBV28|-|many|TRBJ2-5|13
TGTGCCAGCAGTTCCTCGGTAGTGGGGACCCAGTACTTC
CASSSSVVGTQYF
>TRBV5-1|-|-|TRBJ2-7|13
TGCGCCAGCAGCCGCCCTAAGCCCTACGAGCAGTACTTC
CASSRPKPYEQYF
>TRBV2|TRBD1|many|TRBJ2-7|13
TGTGCCAGCAGCAGGGACAGGGCCTACGAGCAGTACTTC
CASSRDRAYEQYF
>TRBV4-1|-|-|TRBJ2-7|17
TGCGCCAGCAGCCAAGGTACACTCGGGACACCCGACTACGAGCAGTACTTC
CASSQGTLGTPDYEQYF
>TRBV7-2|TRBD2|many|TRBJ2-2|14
TGTGCCAGCAGCTTAAATGCGGGACTACGGGAGCTGTTTTTT
CASSLNAGLRELFF
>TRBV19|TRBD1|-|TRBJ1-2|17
TGTGCCAGTAGGACGACCCGGGGCGGACAGGGGGTTCATGGCTACACCTTC
CASRTTRGGQGVHGYTF
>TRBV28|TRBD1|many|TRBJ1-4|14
TGTGCCAGCAGTCGACAGGGGATGCATGAAAAACTGTTTTTT
CASSRQGMHEKLFF
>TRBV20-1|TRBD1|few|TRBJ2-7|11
TGCAGTGCTCGGACAGGGGACGAGCAGTACTTC
CSARTGDEQYF